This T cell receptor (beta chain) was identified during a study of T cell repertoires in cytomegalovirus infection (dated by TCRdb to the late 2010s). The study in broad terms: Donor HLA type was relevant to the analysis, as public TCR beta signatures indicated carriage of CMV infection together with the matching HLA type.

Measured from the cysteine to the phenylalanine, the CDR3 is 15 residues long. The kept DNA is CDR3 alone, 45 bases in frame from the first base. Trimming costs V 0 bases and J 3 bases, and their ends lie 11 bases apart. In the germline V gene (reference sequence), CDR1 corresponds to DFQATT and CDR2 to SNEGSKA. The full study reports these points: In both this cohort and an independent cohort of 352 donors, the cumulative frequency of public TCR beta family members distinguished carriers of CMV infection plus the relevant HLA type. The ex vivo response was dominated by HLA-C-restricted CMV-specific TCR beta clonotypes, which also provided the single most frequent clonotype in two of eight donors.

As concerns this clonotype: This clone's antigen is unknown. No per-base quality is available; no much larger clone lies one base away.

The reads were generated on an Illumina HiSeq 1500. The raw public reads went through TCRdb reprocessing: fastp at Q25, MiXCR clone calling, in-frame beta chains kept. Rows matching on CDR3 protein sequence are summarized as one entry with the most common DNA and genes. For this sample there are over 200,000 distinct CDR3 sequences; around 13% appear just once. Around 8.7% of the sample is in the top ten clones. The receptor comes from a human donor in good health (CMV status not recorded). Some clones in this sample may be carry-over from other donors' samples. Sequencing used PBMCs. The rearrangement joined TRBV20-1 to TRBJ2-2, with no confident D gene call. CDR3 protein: CSARENHWDTGELFF. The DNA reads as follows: TGCAGTGCTAGAGAGAACCATTGGGACACCGGGGAGCTGTTTTTT.